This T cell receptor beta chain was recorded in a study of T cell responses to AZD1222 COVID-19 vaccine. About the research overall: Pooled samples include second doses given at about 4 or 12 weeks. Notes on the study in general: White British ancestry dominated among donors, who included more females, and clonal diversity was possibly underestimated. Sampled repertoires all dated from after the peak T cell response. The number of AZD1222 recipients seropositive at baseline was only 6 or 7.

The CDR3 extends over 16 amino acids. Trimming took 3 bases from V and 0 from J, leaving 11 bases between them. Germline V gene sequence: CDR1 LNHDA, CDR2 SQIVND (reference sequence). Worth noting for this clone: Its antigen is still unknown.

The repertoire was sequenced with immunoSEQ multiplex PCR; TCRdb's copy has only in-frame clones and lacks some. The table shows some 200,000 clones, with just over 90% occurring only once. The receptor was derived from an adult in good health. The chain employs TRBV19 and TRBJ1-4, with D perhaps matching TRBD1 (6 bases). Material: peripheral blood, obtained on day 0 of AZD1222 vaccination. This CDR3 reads CASSMRGTATNEKLFF. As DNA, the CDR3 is TGTGCCAGTAGTATGAGGGGGACTGCAACTAATGAAAAACTGTTTTTT.